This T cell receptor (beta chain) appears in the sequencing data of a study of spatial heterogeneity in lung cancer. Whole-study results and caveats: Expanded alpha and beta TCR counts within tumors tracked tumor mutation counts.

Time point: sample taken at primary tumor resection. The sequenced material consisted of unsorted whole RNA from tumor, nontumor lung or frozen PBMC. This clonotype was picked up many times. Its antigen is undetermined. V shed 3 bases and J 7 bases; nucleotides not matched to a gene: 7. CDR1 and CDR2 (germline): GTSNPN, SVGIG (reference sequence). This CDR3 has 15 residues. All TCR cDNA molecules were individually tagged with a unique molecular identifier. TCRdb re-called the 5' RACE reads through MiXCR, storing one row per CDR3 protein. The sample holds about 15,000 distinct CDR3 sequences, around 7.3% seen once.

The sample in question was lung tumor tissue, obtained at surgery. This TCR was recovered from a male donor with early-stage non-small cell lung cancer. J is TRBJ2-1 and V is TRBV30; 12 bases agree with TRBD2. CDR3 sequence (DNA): TGTGCCTGGAGCTCCGGGACTAGCGGGTTTAATGAGCAGTTCTTC. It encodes CAWSSGTSGFNEQFF.